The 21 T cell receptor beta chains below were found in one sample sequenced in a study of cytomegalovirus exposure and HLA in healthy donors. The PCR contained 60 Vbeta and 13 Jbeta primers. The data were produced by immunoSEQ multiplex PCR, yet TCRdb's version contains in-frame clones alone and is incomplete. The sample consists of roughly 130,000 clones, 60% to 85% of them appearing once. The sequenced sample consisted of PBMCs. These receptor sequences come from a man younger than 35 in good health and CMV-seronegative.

The CDR3 coding sequence is TGTGCCGCCAAAGGGAGAGAGACCCAGTACTTC. Residues: CAAKGRETQYF. This chain connects TRBV30 to TRBJ2-5; D might be TRBD2 (5 bases). Between the trimmed V and J ends, which lost 8 bases and 4 bases, there was a span of 11 bases. Germline V gene lookup returns CDR1 GTSNPN and CDR2 SVGIG (reference sequence). The CDR3 is 11 amino acids.

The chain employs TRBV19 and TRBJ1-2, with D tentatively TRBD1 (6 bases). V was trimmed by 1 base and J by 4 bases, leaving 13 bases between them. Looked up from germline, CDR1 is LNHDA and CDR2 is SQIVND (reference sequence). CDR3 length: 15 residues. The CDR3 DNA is TGTGCCAGTAGTATAGTGGGGGCGCTCGGCTATGGCTACACCTTC. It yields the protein CASSIVGALGYGYTF. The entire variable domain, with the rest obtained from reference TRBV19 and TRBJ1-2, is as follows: DGGITQSPKYLFRKEGQNVTLSCEQNLNHDAMYWYRQDPGQGLRLIYYSQIVNDFQKGDIAEGYSVSREKKESFPLTVTSAQKNPTAFYLCASSIVGALGYGYTFGSGTRLTVV.

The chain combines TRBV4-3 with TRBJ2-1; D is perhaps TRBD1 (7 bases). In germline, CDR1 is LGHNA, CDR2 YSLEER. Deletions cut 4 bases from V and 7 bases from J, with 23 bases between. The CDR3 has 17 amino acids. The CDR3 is CASSLFWRGPRRNEQFF. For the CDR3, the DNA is TGCGCCAGCAGCCTCTTTTGGAGGGGGCCACGGCGAAATGAGCAGTTCTTC.

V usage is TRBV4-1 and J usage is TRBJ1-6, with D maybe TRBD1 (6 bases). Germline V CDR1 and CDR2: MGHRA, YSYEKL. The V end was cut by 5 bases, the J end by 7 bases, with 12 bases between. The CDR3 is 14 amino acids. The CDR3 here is CASSADSWNSPLHF. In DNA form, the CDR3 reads TGCGCCAGCAGCGCGGACAGTTGGAATTCACCCCTCCACTTT.

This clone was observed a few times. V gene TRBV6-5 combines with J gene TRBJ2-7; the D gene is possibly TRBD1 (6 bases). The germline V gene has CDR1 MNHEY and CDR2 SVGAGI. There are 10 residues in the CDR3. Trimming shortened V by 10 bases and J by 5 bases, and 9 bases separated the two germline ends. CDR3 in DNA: TGTGCCACAGGGGAGCACGAGCAGTACTTC. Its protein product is CATGEHEQYF.

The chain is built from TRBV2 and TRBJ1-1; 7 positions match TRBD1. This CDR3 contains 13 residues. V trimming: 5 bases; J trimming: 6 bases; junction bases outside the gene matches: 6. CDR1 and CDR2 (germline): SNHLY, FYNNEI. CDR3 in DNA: TGTGCCAGCAGTAGCCACAGGGGCCCTGAAGCTTTCTTT. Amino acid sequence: CASSSHRGPEAFF.

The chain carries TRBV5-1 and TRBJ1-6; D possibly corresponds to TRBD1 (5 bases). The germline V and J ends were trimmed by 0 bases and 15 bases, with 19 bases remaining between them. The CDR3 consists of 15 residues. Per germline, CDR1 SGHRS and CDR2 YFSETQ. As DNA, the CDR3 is TGCGCCAGCAGCTTGGACGGGACTTTGGGGGGGGTCCTCCACTTT. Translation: CASSLDGTLGGVLHF. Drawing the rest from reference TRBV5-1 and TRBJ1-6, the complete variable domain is KAGVTQTPRYLIKTRGQQVTLSCSPISGHRSVSWYQQTPGQGLQFLFEYFSETQRNKGNFPGRFSGRQFSNSRSEMNVSTLELGDSALYLCASSLDGTLGGVLHFGNGTRLTVT.

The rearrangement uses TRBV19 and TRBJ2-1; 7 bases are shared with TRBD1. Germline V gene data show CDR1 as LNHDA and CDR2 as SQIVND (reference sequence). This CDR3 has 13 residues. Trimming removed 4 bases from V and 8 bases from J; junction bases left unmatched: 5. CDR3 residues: CASSTNRGHEQFF. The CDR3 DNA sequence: TGTGCCAGTAGTACAAACAGGGGCCATGAGCAGTTCTTC.

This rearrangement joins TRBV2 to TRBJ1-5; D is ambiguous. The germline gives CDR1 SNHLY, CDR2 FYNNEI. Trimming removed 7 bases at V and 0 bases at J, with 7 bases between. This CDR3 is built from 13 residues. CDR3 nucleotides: TGTGCCAGCAAAACAGTTAGCAATCAGCCCCAGCATTTT. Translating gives CASKTVSNQPQHF.

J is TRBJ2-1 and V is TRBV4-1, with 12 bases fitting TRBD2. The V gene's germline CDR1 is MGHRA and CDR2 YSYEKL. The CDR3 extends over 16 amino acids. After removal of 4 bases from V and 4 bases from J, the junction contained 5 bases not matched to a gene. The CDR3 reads CASSPLAGGDYNEQFF. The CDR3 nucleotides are TGCGCCAGCAGCCCCCTAGCGGGGGGGGATTACAATGAGCAGTTCTTC.

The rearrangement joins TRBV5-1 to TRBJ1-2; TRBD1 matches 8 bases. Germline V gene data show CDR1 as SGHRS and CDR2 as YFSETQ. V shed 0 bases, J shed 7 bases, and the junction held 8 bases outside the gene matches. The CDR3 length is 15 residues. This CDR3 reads CASSLALGQGSGYTF. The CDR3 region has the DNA TGCGCCAGCAGCTTGGCCCTAGGACAGGGTTCTGGCTACACCTTC.

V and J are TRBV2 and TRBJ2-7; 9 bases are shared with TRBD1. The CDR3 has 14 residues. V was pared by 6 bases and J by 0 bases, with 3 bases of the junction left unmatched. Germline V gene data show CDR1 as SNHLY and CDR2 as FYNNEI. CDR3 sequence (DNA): TGTGCCAGCAGCCCGGACAGGGGCTCCTACGAGCAGTACTTC. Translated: CASSPDRGSYEQYF.

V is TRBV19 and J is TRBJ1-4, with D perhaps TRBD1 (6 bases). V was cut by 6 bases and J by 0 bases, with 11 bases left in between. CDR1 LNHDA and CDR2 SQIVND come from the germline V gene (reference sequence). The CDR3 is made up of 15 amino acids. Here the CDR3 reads CASRLNRATNEKLFF. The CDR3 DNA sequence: TGTGCCAGTAGGCTCAACAGGGCAACTAATGAAAAACTGTTTTTT.

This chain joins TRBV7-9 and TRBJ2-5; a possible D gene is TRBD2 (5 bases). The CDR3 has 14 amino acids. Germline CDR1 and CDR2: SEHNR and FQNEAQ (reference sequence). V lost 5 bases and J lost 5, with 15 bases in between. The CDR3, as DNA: TGTGCCAGCAGCCCGCGTAACACGGGGGAGACCCAGTACTTC. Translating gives CASSPRNTGETQYF.

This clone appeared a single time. CDR3 loop: CASSRQGQGGTGELFF. Written as DNA, the CDR3 is TGTGCCAGCAGCCGGCAGGGACAGGGAGGCACCGGGGAGCTGTTTTTT. V usage is TRBV7-8 and J usage is TRBJ2-2, with 9 bases lining up with TRBD1. Germline lookup yields CDR1 SGHVS and CDR2 FQNEAQ. This CDR3 spans 16 amino acids. With 5 bases clipped from V and 4 bases from J, the junction kept 8 bases outside the gene matches.

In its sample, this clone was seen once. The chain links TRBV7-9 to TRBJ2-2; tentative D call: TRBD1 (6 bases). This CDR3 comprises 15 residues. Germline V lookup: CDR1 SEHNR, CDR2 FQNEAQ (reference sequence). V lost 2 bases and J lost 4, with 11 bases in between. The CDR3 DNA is TGTGCCAGCAGCTTAAGGACAGCAAGCACCGGGGAGCTGTTTTTT. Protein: CASSLRTASTGELFF.

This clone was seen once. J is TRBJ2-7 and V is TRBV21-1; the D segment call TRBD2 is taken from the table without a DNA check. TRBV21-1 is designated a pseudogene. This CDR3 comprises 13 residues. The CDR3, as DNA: TGTGCCAGCAGCAATACCGGGACCTACGAGCAGTACTTC. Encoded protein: CASSNTGTYEQYF.

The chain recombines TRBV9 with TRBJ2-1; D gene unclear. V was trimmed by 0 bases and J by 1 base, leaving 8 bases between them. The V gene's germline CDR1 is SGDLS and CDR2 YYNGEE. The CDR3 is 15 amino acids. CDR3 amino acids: CASSVDPGSYNEQFF. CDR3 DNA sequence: TGTGCCAGCAGCGTAGATCCAGGATCCTACAATGAGCAGTTCTTC.

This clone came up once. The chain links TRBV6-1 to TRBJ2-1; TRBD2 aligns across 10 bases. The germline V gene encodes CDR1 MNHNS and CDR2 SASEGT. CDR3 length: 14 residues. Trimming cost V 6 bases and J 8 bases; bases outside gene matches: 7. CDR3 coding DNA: TGTGCCAGCAGCCTAGCGGGGGAAAGGGATGAGCAGTTCTTC. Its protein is CASSLAGERDEQFF.

The CDR3 bases are TGTGCCTGGAGTGCTTCAGGGAAGTCTGAAGCTTTCTTT. Amino acid sequence: CAWSASGKSEAFF. This sequence joins TRBV30 and TRBJ1-1, with D perhaps matching TRBD1 (5 bases). The germline gives CDR1 GTSNPN, CDR2 SVGIG (reference sequence). V lost 1 base and J lost 6, with 12 bases in between. CDR3 size: 13 residues. Combining the CDR3 with reference TRBV30 and TRBJ1-1 gives the whole variable domain SQTIHQWPATLVQPVGSPLSLECTVEGTSNPNLYWYRQAAGRGLQLLFYSVGIGQISSEVPQNLSASRPQDRQFILSSKKLLLSDSGFYLCAWSASGKSEAFFGQGTRLTVV.

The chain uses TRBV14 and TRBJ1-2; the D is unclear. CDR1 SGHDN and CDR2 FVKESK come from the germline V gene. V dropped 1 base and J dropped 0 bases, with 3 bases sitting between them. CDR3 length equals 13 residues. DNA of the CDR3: TGTGCCAGCAGCCAAGGAGCTAACTATGGCTACACCTTC. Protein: CASSQGANYGYTF. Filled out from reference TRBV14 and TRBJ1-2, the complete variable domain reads EAGVTQFPSHSVIEKGQTVTLRCDPISGHDNLYWYRRVMGKEIKFLLHFVKESKQDESGMPNNRFLAERTGGTYSTLKVQPAELEDSGVYFCASSQGANYGYTFGSGTRLTVV.